This T cell receptor beta chain appears in the sequencing data of a study of response to subunit inactivated influenza vaccine. The CDR3 is 15 residues long. Germline V gene data show CDR1 as LNHDA and CDR2 as SQIVND (reference sequence). Trimming stripped 5 bases from V and 2 bases from J, with 13 bases between. This clonotype was seen a handful of times. TCRdb used MiXCR to reprocess the RT-PCR reads, holding one entry per CDR3 protein. The table shows hundreds of thousands of distinct CDR3 sequences, with 12% to 15% occurring only once. This sequence joins TRBV19 and TRBJ2-1; D could derive from TRBD1 or TRBD2 (7 bases each). The input for sequencing was PBMCs from blood, taken 14 to 15 days before vaccination. The sequence was collected from a man aged 50 or older who received an inactivated influenza vaccine. For the CDR3, the DNA is TGTGCCAGTAGTGGGGGGGGGACAGCCTACAATGAGCAGTTCTTC. Protein: CASSGGGTAYNEQFF.